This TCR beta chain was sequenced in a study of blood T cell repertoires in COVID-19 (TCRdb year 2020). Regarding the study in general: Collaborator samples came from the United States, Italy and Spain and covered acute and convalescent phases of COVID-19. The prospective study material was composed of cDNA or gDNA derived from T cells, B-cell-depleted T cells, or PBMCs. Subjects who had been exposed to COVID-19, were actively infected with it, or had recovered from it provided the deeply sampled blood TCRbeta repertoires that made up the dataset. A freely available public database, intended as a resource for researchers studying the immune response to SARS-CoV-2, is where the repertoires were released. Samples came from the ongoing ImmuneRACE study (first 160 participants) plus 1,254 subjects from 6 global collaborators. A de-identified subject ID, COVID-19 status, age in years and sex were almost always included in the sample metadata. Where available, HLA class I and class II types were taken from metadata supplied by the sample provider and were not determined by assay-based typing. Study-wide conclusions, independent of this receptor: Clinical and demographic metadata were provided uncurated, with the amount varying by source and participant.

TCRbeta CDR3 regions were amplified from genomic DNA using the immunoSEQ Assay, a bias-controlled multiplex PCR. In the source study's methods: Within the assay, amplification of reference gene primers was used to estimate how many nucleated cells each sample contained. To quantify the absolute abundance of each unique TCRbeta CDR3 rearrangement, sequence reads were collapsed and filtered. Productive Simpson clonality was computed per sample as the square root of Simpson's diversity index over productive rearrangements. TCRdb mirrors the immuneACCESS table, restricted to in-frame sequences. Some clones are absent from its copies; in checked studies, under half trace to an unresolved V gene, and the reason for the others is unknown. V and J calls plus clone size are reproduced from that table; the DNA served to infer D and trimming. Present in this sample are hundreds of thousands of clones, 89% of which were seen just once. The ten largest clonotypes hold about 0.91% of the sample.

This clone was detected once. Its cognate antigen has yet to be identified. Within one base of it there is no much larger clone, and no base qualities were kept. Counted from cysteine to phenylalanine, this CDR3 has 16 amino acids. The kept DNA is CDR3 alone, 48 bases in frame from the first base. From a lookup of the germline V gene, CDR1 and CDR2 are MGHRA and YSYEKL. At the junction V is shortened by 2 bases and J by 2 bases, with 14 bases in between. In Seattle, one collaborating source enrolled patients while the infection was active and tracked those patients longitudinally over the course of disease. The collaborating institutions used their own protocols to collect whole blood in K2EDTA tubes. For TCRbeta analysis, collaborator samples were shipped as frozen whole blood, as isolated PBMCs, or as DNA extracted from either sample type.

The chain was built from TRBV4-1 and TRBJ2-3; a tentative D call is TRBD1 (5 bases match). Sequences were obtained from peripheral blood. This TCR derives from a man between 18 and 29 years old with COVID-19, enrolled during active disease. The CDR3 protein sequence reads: CASSQLNRRSTDTQYF. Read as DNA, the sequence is TGCGCCAGCAGCCAACTGAACAGGCGGTCCACAGATACGCAGTATTTT.